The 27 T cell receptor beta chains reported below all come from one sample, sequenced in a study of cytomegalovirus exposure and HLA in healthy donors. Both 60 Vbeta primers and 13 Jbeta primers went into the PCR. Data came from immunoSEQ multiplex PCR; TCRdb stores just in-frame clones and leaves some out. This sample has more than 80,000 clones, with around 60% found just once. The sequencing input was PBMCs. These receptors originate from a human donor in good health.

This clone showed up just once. Written as DNA, the CDR3 is TGCGCCAGCAGCTTCTCCGGGACAGGGGATTCCGAGCAGTACTTC. It specifies CASSFSGTGDSEQYF. The chain links TRBV5-1 to TRBJ2-7; 10 nucleotides match TRBD1. CDR1 SGHRS and CDR2 YFSETQ come from the germline V gene. The V and J ends lost 2 bases and 6 bases, in that order; junction bases with no gene match: 8. The CDR3 has 15 amino acids.

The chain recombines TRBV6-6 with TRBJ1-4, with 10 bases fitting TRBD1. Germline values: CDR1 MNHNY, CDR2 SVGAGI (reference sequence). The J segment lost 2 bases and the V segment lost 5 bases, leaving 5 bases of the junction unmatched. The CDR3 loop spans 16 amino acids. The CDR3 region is CASSHGQGVTNEKLFF. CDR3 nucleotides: TGTGCCAGCAGTCACGGACAGGGGGTGACTAATGAAAAACTGTTTTTT.

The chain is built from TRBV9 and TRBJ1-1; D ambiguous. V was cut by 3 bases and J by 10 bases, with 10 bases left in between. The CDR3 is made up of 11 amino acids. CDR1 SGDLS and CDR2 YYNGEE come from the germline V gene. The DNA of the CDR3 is TGTGCCAGCAGCGGAAAGGGAGGAGCTTTCTTT. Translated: CASSGKGGAFF.

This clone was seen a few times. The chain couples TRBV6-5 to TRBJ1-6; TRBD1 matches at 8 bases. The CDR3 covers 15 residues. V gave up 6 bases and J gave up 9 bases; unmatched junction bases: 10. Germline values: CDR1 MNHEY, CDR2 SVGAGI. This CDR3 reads CASSRPDRAGSPLHF. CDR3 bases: TGTGCCAGCAGCCGACCGGACAGGGCGGGTTCACCCCTCCACTTT.

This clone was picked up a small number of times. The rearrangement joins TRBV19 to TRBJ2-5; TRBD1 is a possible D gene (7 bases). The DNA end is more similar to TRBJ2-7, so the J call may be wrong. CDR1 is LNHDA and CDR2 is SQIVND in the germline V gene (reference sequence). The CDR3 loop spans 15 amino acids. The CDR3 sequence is CASSTTSGGRYEQYF. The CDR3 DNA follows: TGTGCCAGTAGCACCACTTCAGGGGGGAGATACGAGCAGTACTTC.

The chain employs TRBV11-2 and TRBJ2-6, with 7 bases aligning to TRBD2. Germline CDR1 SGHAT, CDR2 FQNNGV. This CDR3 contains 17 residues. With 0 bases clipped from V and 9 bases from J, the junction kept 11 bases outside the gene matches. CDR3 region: CASSLEGGENWVNVLTF. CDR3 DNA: TGTGCCAGCAGCTTAGAGGGGGGGGAAAACTGGGTCAACGTCCTGACTTTC.

CDR3 coding DNA: TGTGCCAGCCTCGAAAGGGGATTTTCTAGCACAGATACGCAGTATTTT. It specifies CASLERGFSSTDTQYF. The V call is TRBV13, the J call TRBJ2-3; possibly TRBD1 for D (5 bases). The CDR3 is made up of 16 amino acids. From germline, CDR1 is PRHDT and CDR2 FYEKMQ (reference sequence). Trimming took 8 bases from V and 0 from J, leaving 18 bases between them.

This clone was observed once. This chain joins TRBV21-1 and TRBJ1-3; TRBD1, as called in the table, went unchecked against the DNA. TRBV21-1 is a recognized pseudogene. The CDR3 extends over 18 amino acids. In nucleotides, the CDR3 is TGTGCCAGCAGCGCCTCCCCCGGGACAGGTGCCTCTGGAAACACCATATATTTT. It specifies CASSASPGTGASGNTIYF.

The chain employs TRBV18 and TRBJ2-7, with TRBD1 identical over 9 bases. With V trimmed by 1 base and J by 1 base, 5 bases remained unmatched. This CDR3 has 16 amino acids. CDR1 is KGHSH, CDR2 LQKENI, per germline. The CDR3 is CASSPQGQGRSYEQYF. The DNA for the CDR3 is TGTGCCAGCTCACCACAGGGACAGGGAAGATCCTACGAGCAGTACTTC. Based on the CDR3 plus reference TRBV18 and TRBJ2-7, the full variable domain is NAGVMQNPRHLVRRRGQEARLRCSPMKGHSHVYWYRQLPEEGLKFMVYLQKENIIDESGMPKERFSAEFPKEGPSILRIQQVVRGDSAAYFCASSPQGQGRSYEQYFGPGTRLTVT.

The CDR3, as DNA: TGCGCCAGCAGCTTGGACGCCAGGGGAACTGAAGCTTTCTTT. Encoded protein: CASSLDARGTEAFF. The rearrangement links TRBV5-1 to TRBJ1-1, with a tentative D call TRBD1 (6 bases). Germline-derived CDR1 and CDR2 are SGHRS and YFSETQ. The V gene lost 0 bases and the J gene lost 5 bases, with 11 bases spanning the gap. CDR3 length: 14 residues.

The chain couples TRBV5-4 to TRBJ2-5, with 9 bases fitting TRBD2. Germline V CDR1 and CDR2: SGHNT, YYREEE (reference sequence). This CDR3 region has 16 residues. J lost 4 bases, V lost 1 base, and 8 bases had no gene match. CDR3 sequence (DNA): TGTGCCAGCAGCTTGACCAGCGGGGGGCAAGGAGAGACCCAGTACTTC. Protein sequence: CASSLTSGGQGETQYF.

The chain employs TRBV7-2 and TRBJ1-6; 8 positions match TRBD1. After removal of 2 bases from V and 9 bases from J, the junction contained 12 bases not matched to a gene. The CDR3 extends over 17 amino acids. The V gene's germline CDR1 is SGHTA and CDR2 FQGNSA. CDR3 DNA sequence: TGTGCCAGCAGCTTACCGAGAGGGAGGACAGGGTTTTCACCCCTCCACTTT. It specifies CASSLPRGRTGFSPLHF. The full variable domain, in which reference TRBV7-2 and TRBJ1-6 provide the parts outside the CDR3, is GAGVSQSPSNKVTEKGKDVELRCDPISGHTALYWYRQSLGQGLEFLIYFQGNSAPDKSGLPSDRFSAERTGGSVSTLTIQRTQQEDSAVYLCASSLPRGRTGFSPLHFGNGTRLTVT.

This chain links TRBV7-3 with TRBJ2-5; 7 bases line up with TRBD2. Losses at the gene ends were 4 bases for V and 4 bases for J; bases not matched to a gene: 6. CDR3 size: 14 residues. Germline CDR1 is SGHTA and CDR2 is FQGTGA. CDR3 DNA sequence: TGTGCCAGCAGCTACGGGGGGAGGTCAGAGACCCAGTACTTC. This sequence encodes CASSYGGRSETQYF.

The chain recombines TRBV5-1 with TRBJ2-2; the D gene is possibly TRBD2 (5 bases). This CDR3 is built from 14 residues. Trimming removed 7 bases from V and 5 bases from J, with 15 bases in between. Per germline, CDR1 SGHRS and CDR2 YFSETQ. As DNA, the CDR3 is TGCGCCAGCGGAGGACGGGGTGGGACCGGGGAGCTGTTTTTT. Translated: CASGGRGGTGELFF.

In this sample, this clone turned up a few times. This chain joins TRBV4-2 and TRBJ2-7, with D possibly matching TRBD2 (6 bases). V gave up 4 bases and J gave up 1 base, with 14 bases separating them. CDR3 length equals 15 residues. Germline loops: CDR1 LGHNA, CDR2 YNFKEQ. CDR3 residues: CASSRGGDASYEQYF. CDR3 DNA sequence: TGTGCCAGCAGCCGCGGCGGGGACGCTTCCTACGAGCAGTACTTC.

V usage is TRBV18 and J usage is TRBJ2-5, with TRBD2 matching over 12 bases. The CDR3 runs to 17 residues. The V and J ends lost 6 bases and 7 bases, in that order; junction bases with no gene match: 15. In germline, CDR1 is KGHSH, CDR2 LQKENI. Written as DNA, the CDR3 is TGTGCCAGCTCGCTCCACCCTCCGACTAGCGGGGGTGTGACCCAGTACTTC. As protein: CASSLHPPTSGGVTQYF.

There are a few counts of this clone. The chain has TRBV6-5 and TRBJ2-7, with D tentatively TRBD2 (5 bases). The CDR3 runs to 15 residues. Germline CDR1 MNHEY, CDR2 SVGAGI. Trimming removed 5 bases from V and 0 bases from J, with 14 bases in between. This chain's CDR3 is CASSPQWGASYEQYF. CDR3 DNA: TGTGCCAGCAGTCCACAGTGGGGAGCCTCCTACGAGCAGTACTTC.

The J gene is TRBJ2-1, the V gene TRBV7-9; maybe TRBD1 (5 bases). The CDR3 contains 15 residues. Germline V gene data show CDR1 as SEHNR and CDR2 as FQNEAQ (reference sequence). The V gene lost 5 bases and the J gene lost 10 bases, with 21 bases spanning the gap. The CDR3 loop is CASSPEGARVGEQFF. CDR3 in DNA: TGTGCCAGCAGCCCTGAAGGGGCCAGGGTGGGCGAGCAGTTCTTC.

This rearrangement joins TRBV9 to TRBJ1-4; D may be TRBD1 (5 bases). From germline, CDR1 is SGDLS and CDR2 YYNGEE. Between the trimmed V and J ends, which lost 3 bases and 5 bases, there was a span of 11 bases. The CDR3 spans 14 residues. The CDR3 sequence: CASSDPTVNEKLFF. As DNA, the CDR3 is TGTGCCAGCAGCGACCCGACAGTCAATGAAAAACTGTTTTTT.

CDR3 bases: TGTGCCAGCAGCCAAAGCAACCAAGAGACCCAGTACTTC. Amino acid sequence: CASSQSNQETQYF. V is TRBV7-3 and J is TRBJ2-5, with unresolved D. CDR1 SGHTA and CDR2 FQGTGA come from the germline V gene. The CDR3 is 13 amino acids. Deletions cut 5 bases from V and 0 bases from J, with 7 bases between.

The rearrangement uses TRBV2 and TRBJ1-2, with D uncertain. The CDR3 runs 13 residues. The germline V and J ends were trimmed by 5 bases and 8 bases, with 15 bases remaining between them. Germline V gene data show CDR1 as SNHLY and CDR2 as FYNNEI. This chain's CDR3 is CASSREGIGGYTF. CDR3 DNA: TGTGCCAGCAGTCGGGAGGGTATAGGAGGCTACACCTTC.

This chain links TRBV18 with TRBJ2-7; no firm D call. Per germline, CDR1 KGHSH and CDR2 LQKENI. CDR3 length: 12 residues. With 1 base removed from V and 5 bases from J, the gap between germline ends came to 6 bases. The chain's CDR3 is CASSPREHEQYF. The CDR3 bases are TGTGCCAGCTCACCACGTGAGCACGAGCAGTACTTC.

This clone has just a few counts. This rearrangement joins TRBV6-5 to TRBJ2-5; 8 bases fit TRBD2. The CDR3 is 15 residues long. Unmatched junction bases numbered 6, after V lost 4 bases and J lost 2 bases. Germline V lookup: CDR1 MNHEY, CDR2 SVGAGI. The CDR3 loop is CASSSPTSGQETQYF. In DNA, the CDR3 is TGTGCCAGCAGTTCCCCAACTAGCGGACAAGAGACCCAGTACTTC.

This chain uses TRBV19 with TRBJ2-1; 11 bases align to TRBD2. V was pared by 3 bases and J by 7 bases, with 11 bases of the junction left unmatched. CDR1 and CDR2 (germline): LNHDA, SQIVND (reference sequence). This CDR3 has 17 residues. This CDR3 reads CASSISASGGLTNEQFF. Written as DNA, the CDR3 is TGTGCCAGTAGTATCTCGGCTAGCGGGGGGCTAACGAATGAGCAGTTCTTC.

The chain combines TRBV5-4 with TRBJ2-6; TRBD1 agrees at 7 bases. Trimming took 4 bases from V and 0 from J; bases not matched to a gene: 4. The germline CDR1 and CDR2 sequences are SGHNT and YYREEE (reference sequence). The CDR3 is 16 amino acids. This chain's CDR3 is CASSPTGISGANVLTF. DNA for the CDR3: TGTGCCAGCAGCCCGACAGGGATCTCTGGGGCCAACGTCCTGACTTTC.

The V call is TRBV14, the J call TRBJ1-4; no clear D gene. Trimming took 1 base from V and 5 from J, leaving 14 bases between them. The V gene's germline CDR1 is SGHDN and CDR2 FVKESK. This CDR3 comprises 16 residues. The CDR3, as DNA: TGTGCCAGCAGCCAAGTTACTAGAGGGTTCAATGAAAAACTGTTTTTT. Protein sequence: CASSQVTRGFNEKLFF.

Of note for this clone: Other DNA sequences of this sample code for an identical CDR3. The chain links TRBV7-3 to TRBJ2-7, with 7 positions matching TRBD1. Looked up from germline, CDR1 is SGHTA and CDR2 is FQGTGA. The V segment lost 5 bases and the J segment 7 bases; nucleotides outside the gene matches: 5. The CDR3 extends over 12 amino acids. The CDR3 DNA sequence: TGTGCCAGCAGCAGCACAGGGGCAGAGCAGTACTTC. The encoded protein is CASSSTGAEQYF.